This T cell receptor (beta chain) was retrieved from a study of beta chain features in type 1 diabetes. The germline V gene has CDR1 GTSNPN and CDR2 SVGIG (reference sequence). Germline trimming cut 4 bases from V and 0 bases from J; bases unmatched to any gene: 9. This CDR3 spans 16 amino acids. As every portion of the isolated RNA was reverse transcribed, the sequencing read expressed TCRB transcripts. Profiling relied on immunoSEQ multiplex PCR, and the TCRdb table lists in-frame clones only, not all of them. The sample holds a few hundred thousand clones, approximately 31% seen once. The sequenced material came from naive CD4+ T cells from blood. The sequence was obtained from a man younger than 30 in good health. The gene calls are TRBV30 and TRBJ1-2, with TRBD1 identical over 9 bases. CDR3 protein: CAWTRPGQGANYGYTF. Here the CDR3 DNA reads TGTGCCTGGACGCGACCGGGACAGGGAGCTAACTATGGCTACACCTTC.